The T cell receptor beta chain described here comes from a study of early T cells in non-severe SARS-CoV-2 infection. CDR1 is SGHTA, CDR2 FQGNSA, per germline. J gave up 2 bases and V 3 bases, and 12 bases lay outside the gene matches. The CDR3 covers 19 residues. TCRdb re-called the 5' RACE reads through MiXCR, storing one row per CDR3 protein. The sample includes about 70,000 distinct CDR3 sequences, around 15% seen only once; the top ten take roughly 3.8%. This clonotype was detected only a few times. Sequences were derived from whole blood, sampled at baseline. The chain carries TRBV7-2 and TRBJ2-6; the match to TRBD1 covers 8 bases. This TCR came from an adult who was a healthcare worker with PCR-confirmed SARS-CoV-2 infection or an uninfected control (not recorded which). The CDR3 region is CASSFFNVQGAPGANVLTF. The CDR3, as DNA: TGTGCCAGCAGCTTCTTCAACGTGCAGGGGGCGCCTGGGGCCAACGTCCTGACTTTC.